These T cell receptor beta chains were read from a single sample in a study of blood T cell repertoires in COVID-19. Data came from immunoSEQ multiplex PCR; TCRdb stores just in-frame clones and leaves some out. The repertoire holds 220,000 or so clones, with about 83% as singletons. Sequenced material: PBMCs or T cells enriched from blood (not recorded which). These TCRs come from a woman in her thirties or forties who had recovered from COVID-19. Each CDR3 is given with its conserved first and last residue. A D gene is named only where the DNA matches it firmly. Expanded clones are given a class, and other clones once, few, many or no size at all.

>15|TRBJ2-4|NA|NA|TRBV19
CASSIVRGAKNIQYF
TGTGCCAGTAGTATAGTACGAGGGGCCAAAAACATTCAGTACTTC
>13|TRBJ1-1|few|TRBD1|TRBV27
CASSLTGGRRAFF
TGTGCCAGCAGTCTCACAGGGGGCCGGCGTGCTTTCTTT
>15|TRBJ1-4|NA|NA|TRBV5-5
CASSLSGDTNEKLFF
TGTGCCAGCAGCTTGAGCGGGGACACTAATGAAAAACTGTTTTTT
>14|TRBJ1-1|NA|NA|TRBV7-9
CASISDNLNTEAFF
TGTGCCAGCATCTCGGACAATCTGAACACTGAAGCTTTCTTT
>15|TRBJ1-5|NA|NA|TRBV18
CASSLGRPSNQPQHF
TGTGCCAGCTCACTGGGGAGGCCTAGCAATCAGCCCCAGCATTTT
>15|TRBJ2-7|NA|NA|TRBV3-1/TRBV3-2
CASSPPRGDTYEQYF
TGTGCCAGCAGCCCTCCCAGGGGGGATACCTACGAGCAGTACTTC
>13|TRBJ1-4|NA|NA|TRBV28
CASRRATNEKLFF
TGTGCCAGCAGGCGAGCAACTAATGAAAAACTGTTTTTT
>17|TRBJ2-1|NA|TRBD2|TRBV5-1
CASSSGLAGGPGNEQFF
TGCGCCAGCAGCTCGGGACTAGCGGGAGGGCCGGGGAATGAGCAGTTCTTC
>14|TRBJ2-1|NA|NA|TRBV7-2
CASGVGFRGNEQFF
TGTGCCAGCGGAGTGGGGTTTAGGGGAAATGAGCAGTTCTTC
>15|TRBJ2-2|NA|NA|TRBV19
CASKSDRANTGELFF
TGTGCCAGTAAATCGGACAGAGCGAACACCGGGGAGCTGTTTTTT
>18|TRBJ2-3|NA|TRBD2|TRBV10-3
CASRLAGGNMISTDTQYF
TGTGCCAGCCGACTAGCGGGAGGGAATATGATTAGCACAGATACGCAGTATTTT
>12|TRBJ2-2|NA|NA|TRBV6-6
CASSSSTGELFF
TGTGCCAGCAGTTCCAGCACCGGGGAGCTGTTTTTT
>17|TRBJ2-1|NA|TRBD2|TRBV9
CASSPRATLAGLGEQFF
TGTGCCAGCAGCCCACGAGCAACGCTAGCGGGATTAGGTGAGCAGTTCTTC
>13|TRBJ2-3|NA|NA|TRBV12-3/TRBV12-4
CASSLSQADTQYF
TGTGCCAGCAGTTTATCCCAGGCAGATACGCAGTATTTT
>15|TRBJ1-2|NA|NA|TRBV2
CASSEGRGLGGGYTF
TGTGCCAGCAGTGAAGGTCGAGGCTTAGGAGGGGGCTACACCTTC
>14|TRBJ1-5|NA|NA|TRBV2
CASSEGTVNQPQHF
TGTGCCAGCAGTGAAGGGACAGTAAATCAGCCCCAGCATTTT
>12|TRBJ2-1|NA|NA|TRBV5-1
CASRLLNNEQFF
TGCGCCAGCAGACTGCTGAACAATGAGCAGTTCTTC
>15|TRBJ1-1|once|NA|TRBV10-3
CAISESTGGPTEAFF
TGTGCCATCAGTGAGTCGACGGGGGGGCCCACTGAAGCTTTCTTT
>15|TRBJ1-3|NA|TRBD1|TRBV9
CASSGQGYSGNTIYF
TGTGCCAGCAGCGGACAGGGGTACTCTGGAAACACCATATATTTT
>14|TRBJ2-3|NA|TRBD2|TRBV5-1
CASRTSGTRDTQYF
TGCGCCAGCAGAACTAGCGGGACAAGAGATACGCAGTATTTT
>14|TRBJ1-2|NA|NA|TRBV6-5
CASDEGGKNYGYTF
TGTGCCAGCGACGAAGGGGGAAAGAACTATGGCTACACCTTC
>15|TRBJ1-5|NA|NA|TRBV19
CASNGELAAGQPQHF
TGTGCCAGTAACGGGGAACTTGCAGCAGGTCAGCCCCAGCATTTT
>13|TRBJ1-2|NA|TRBD1|TRBV28
CAISFTGERGYTF
TGTGCCATCTCCTTTACAGGGGAGCGAGGCTACACCTTC
>14|TRBJ2-2|NA|TRBD1|TRBV7-9
CASRPDREPGELFF
TGTGCCAGCAGACCGGACAGGGAGCCCGGGGAGCTGTTTTTT
>17|TRBJ2-3|NA|TRBD2|TRBV7-2
CASSPRLAWTFTDTQYF
TGTGCCAGCAGCCCTCGACTAGCGTGGACTTTCACAGATACGCAGTATTTT
>16|TRBJ2-1|NA|TRBD2|TRBV5-1
CASSLRLAGPYNEQFF
TGCGCCAGCAGCTTGCGACTAGCGGGACCATACAATGAGCAGTTCTTC